This TCR beta chain emerged from a study of blood T cell repertoires in COVID-19. Produced via immunoSEQ multiplex PCR; TCRdb's table is partial and in-frame only. The sample has 150,000 to 200,000 clones; 89% are singletons. Trimming at V came to 4 bases and at J to 7 bases, leaving 10 bases not matched to a gene. Per the germline V gene, CDR1 is SGHAT and CDR2 is FQNNGV. The CDR3 is made up of 14 amino acids. The rearrangement joins TRBV11-2 to TRBJ2-7; 7 positions match TRBD2. Sequencing was performed on PBMCs or T cells enriched from blood (not recorded which). This TCR was sampled from a woman between 18 and 29 years old who had recovered from COVID-19. CDR3 protein: CASSSGRGDGEQYF. In DNA, the CDR3 is TGTGCCAGCAGCTCAGGACGGGGGGATGGGGAGCAGTACTTC. The whole variable domain, remainder taken from reference TRBV11-2 and TRBJ2-7, is EAGVAQSPRYKIIEKRQSVAFWCNPISGHATLYWYQQILGQGPKLLIQFQNNGVVDDSQLPKDRFSAERLKGVDSTLKIQPAKLEDSAVYLCASSSGRGDGEQYFGPGTRLTVT.